This T cell receptor (beta chain) was captured in a study of PD-1 blockade in classical Hodgkin lymphoma. The germline gives CDR1 SGHTS, CDR2 YDEGEE. This CDR3 region has 16 residues. Trimming removed 4 bases at V and 10 bases at J, with 24 bases between. Sequencing used immunoSEQ multiplex PCR; TCRdb keeps in-frame clones, though not all of them. Here the sample spans about 47,000 clones, approximately 91% being singletons. Whole-study results and caveats: Relative to healthy donors, newly diagnosed patients reportedly had lower baseline TCR diversity, which was reported as lower still in relapsed/refractory patients. The causes of the repertoire differences, possibly disease activity or prior therapy, remain undefined.

For this clone: The target antigen is unknown.

Noted time point: newly diagnosed, previously untreated cHL patient sample. PBMCs from patients with newly diagnosed, untreated classical Hodgkin lymphoma served as a comparison group for the relapsed/refractory trial patients. The receptor comes from a human donor with classical Hodgkin lymphoma. The specimen was peripheral blood mononuclear cells (PBMCs). The chain couples TRBV5-8 to TRBJ2-1; the D gene is possibly TRBD2 (7 bases). This CDR3 is CASSPPRGAKEAEQFF. CDR3 bases: TGTGCCAGCAGCCCTCCTCGGGGGGCCAAAGAGGCCGAGCAGTTCTTC. The variable domain in full, completed from reference TRBV5-8 and TRBJ2-1, reads EAGVTQSPTHLIKTRGQQATLRCSPISGHTSVYWYQQALGLGLQFLLWYDEGEERNRGNFPPRFSGRQFPNYSSELNVNALELEDSALYLCASSPPRGAKEAEQFFGPGTRLTVL.